The 25 T cell receptor beta chains below all came from one sample that was sequenced in a study of human T cells and chemical hapten exposure. Each CDR3 protein is one row after TCRdb ran MiXCR on the RACE reads. Among about 95,000 distinct CDR3 sequences, around 10% were seen once, and the ten largest hold 3.2%. Documented time point: patch test 2, 6 weeks after DPC sensitization. Treatment reported: therapeutic diphenylcyclopropenone sensitization with weekly scalp DPC. Sample: whole blood, taken in connection with sensitization to the hapten diphenylcyclopropenone (DPC). The receptors were gathered from a woman in her 40s with alopecia areata. Some clones in this sample may be carry-over from other donors' samples.

The chain has TRBV30 and TRBJ2-7; D is unresolved. This CDR3 spans 12 amino acids. The germline V gene has CDR1 GTSNPN and CDR2 SVGIG (reference sequence). V was trimmed by 1 base and J by 2 bases, leaving 6 bases between them. CDR3 residues: CAWSGLAYEQYF. CDR3 coding DNA: TGTGCCTGGAGTGGGCTAGCCTACGAGCAGTACTTC.

This clonotype showed up just a few times. The chain joins TRBV6-2 or TRBV6-3 to TRBJ1-2; 7 positions match TRBD1. Germline V gives CDR1 MNHEY, CDR2 SVGEGT. The CDR3 spans 13 residues. J gave up 5 bases and V 5 bases, and 5 bases lay outside the gene matches. The CDR3 coding sequence is TGTGCCAGCAGTACGACAGGGAAGTATGGCTACACCTTC. It is translated as CASSTTGKYGYTF.

The chain combines TRBV30 with TRBJ2-1, with TRBD1 as a possible D gene (6 bases). The CDR3 is 14 amino acids. Deletions cut 6 bases from V and 5 bases from J, with 17 bases between. CDR1 is GTSNPN and CDR2 is SVGIG in the germline V gene (reference sequence). The CDR3: CACTRGPSDNEQFF. DNA of the CDR3: TGTGCCTGTACCAGGGGTCCCTCGGACAATGAGCAGTTCTTC.

This clonotype was counted at least ten times. CDR3 loop: CASSPPLDGYEQYF. CDR3 bases: TGTGCCAGCAGCCCCCCCTTGGACGGCTACGAGCAGTACTTC. J is TRBJ2-7 and V is TRBV4-2, with no clear D. CDR3 size: 14 residues. The V gene lost 4 bases and the J gene lost 3 bases, with 13 bases spanning the gap. Germline values: CDR1 LGHNA, CDR2 YNFKEQ.

In its sample, this clonotype was seen a few times. The rearrangement uses TRBV11-2 and TRBJ1-6; D is unclear. Germline V gene sequence: CDR1 SGHAT, CDR2 FQNNGV. V gave up 3 bases and J gave up 9 bases, with 15 bases separating them. This CDR3 is 15 amino acids long. CDR3 in DNA: TGTGCCAGCAGCTTCGAACGGCGACTGGGTTCACCCCTCCACTTT. Its translation: CASSFERRLGSPLHF.

This clonotype was seen only a few times. CDR3 DNA: TGTGCCACCAGTGCCGGACAGGGGAACCAGCCCCAGCATTTT. It yields the protein CATSAGQGNQPQHF. This sequence joins TRBV24-1 and TRBJ1-5; 9 bases line up with TRBD1. Germline V gives CDR1 KGHDR, CDR2 SFDVKD. The CDR3 is 14 amino acids. J gave up 7 bases and V 5 bases, and 5 bases lay outside the gene matches.

The chain has TRBV6-5 and TRBJ2-3; 7 nucleotides match TRBD2. With V trimmed by 6 bases and J by 1 base, 4 bases remained unmatched. The CDR3 covers 14 residues. The germline V gene has CDR1 MNHEY and CDR2 SVGAGI. As DNA, the CDR3 is TGTGCCAGCAGCCGGGACTATGGCACAGATACGCAGTATTTT. Translating it yields CASSRDYGTDTQYF.

This clonotype was found a few times. The J gene is TRBJ2-2, the V gene TRBV14; D is possibly TRBD2 (6 bases). Germline loops: CDR1 SGHDN, CDR2 FVKESK. This CDR3 is 19 amino acids long. The V gene lost 0 bases and the J gene lost 0 bases, with 17 bases spanning the gap. CDR3 residues: CASSQDRGLVAANTGELFF. The CDR3 nucleotides read TGTGCCAGCAGCCAAGATCGAGGGTTGGTAGCGGCGAACACCGGGGAGCTGTTTTTT.

There are many counts of this clonotype. The gene calls are TRBV19 and TRBJ2-1; D is uncertain. V was shortened by 2 bases and J by 6 bases, with 11 bases between the two germline ends. CDR1 LNHDA and CDR2 SQIVND come from the germline V gene (reference sequence). CDR3 length: 14 amino acids. DNA for the CDR3: TGTGCCAGTAGTATACGGGTTACGGGCAATGAGCAGTTCTTC. Protein sequence: CASSIRVTGNEQFF. Supplemented by reference TRBV19 and TRBJ2-1, the full variable domain reads DGGITQSPKYLFRKEGQNVTLSCEQNLNHDAMYWYRQDPGQGLRLIYYSQIVNDFQKGDIAEGYSVSREKKESFPLTVTSAQKNPTAFYLCASSIRVTGNEQFFGPGTRLTVL.

There are a few counts of this clonotype. This sequence joins TRBV18 and TRBJ2-7; D not resolved. Trimming removed 3 bases from V and 0 bases from J, with 3 bases in between. The CDR3 has 12 residues. Germline V gene sequence: CDR1 KGHSH, CDR2 LQKENI. This CDR3 is CASSPLSYEQYF. The CDR3, as DNA: TGTGCCAGCTCACCCCTCTCCTACGAGCAGTACTTC.

This clonotype was observed at least ten times. The V gene is TRBV29-1, the J gene TRBJ1-1; unclear D gene. CDR3 length: 12 residues. V was cut by 4 bases and J by 1 base, with 7 bases left in between. Germline V CDR1 and CDR2: SQVTM, ANQGSEA. The DNA for the CDR3 is TGCAGCGTTGGGAGGACGAACACTGAAGCTTTCTTT. It specifies CSVGRTNTEAFF.

The chain couples TRBV7-2 to TRBJ2-7; 8 bases are shared with TRBD2. V dropped 1 base and J dropped 2; count of bases not matched to a gene: 4. The CDR3 loop spans 15 amino acids. Germline values: CDR1 SGHTA, CDR2 FQGNSA. The CDR3 loop is CASSLEGAGAYEQYF. The DNA of the CDR3 is TGTGCCAGCAGCTTAGAAGGAGCGGGGGCCTACGAGCAGTACTTC.

This clonotype was seen a single time. The chain links TRBV11-1 to TRBJ2-7; 7 nucleotides agree with TRBD1. The CDR3 is 16 residues long. Germline lookup yields CDR1 SGHAT and CDR2 FQDESV (reference sequence). V lost 1 base to trimming and J lost 2 bases; unmatched junction nucleotides: 8. CDR3 sequence reads: CASSLGPGTVPYEQYF. CDR3 in DNA: TGTGCCAGCAGCTTAGGGCCAGGGACAGTACCCTACGAGCAGTACTTC. Full variable domain (missing parts from reference TRBV11-1 and TRBJ2-7): EAEVAQSPRYKITEKSQAVAFWCDPISGHATLYWYRQILGQGPELLVQFQDESVVDDSQLPKDRFSAERLKGVDSTLKIQPAELGDSAMYLCASSLGPGTVPYEQYFGPGTRLTVT.

This clonotype was recorded many times. The CDR3 DNA follows: TGTGCCAGCAGTATGGTGGGGGGGCCTGGGCAGTTCTTC. Protein: CASSMVGGPGQFF. The chain employs TRBV6-2 or TRBV6-3 and TRBJ2-1, with a possible D match to TRBD2 (7 bases). The length of the CDR3 is 13 residues. From germline, CDR1 is MNHEY and CDR2 SVGEGT. V dropped 5 bases and J dropped 12 bases, with 17 bases sitting between them.

This clonotype was seen repeatedly, ten times or more. The DNA of the CDR3 is TGTGCCAGCAGCCCTCCTGGCAGGGACGAGCAGTTCTTC. It is translated as CASSPPGRDEQFF. The V and J genes are TRBV7-9 and TRBJ2-1; either TRBD1 or TRBD2 may supply D (5 bases each). V was clipped by 5 bases and J by 10 bases, with 15 bases between them. Germline V gene sequence: CDR1 SEHNR, CDR2 FQNEAQ (reference sequence). The CDR3 length is 13 residues. Complete variable domain (other parts from reference TRBV7-9 and TRBJ2-1): DTGVSQNPRHKITKRGQNVTFRCDPISEHNRLYWYRQTLGQGPEFLTYFQNEAQLEKSRLLSDRFSAERPKGSFSTLEIQRTEQGDSAMYLCASSPPGRDEQFFGPGTRLTVL.

Regarding this clonotype: A read error may be the cause here, since a much bigger clone is one base away. The CDR3 does not end in the conserved phenylalanine or tryptophan, so this is likely a read error. The rearrangement joins TRBV18 to TRBJ1-1; D remains unclear. This CDR3 spans 11 amino acids. Germline V CDR1 and CDR2: KGHSH, LQKENI. The germline V and J ends were trimmed by 4 bases and 7 bases, with 7 bases remaining between them. The CDR3: CASSLKDEAFL. CDR3 nucleotide sequence: TGTGCCAGCTCACTAAAAGATGAAGCTTTCCTT.

V usage is TRBV4-3 and J usage is TRBJ1-4; 12 nucleotides align to TRBD1. V trimming: 1 base; J trimming: 8 bases; junction bases outside the gene matches: 5. From germline, CDR1 is LGHNA and CDR2 YSLEER. The CDR3 sequence is 16 residues long. The CDR3 protein is CASSQVSGTGGEKLFF. CDR3 nucleotide sequence: TGCGCCAGCAGCCAAGTCTCCGGGACAGGGGGCGAAAAACTGTTTTTT.

V gene TRBV6-1 combines with J gene TRBJ1-1, with a tentative D call TRBD1 (5 bases). This CDR3 is built from 13 residues. Germline V lookup: CDR1 MNHNS, CDR2 SASEGT. The V end was cut by 4 bases, the J end by 8 bases, with 14 bases between. CDR3 sequence reads: CASSGVVGAEAFF. The CDR3 DNA follows: TGTGCCAGCAGTGGAGTCGTCGGGGCCGAAGCTTTCTTT.

This clonotype has a count of ten or more. This rearrangement joins TRBV7-2 to TRBJ1-6; tentatively, D is TRBD1 (5 bases). CDR1 is SGHTA and CDR2 is FQGNSA in the germline V gene. The ends were cut back, 5 bases at V and 10 bases at J, with 15 bases in the middle. This CDR3 contains 14 residues. CDR3 bases: TGTGCCAGCAGCGAAGACAGTCCTAGGTCACCCCTCCACTTT. Translation gives CASSEDSPRSPLHF.

This chain joins TRBV6-5 and TRBJ2-3, with 11 positions matching TRBD2. Germline lookup yields CDR1 MNHEY and CDR2 SVGAGI. There are 15 residues in the CDR3. With V trimmed by 5 bases and J by 11 bases, 12 bases remained unmatched. CDR3 nucleotides: TGTGCCAGCAGTACACTTAGCGGGAGGGCCATTGGGCAGTATTTT. Translated, it gives CASSTLSGRAIGQYF.

The chain recombines TRBV7-2 with TRBJ1-1, with D possibly TRBD1 on 6 matching bases. The CDR3 is made up of 13 amino acids. CDR1 is SGHTA, CDR2 FQGNSA, per germline. The V gene lost 4 bases and the J gene lost 1 base, with 7 bases spanning the gap. CDR3 sequence: CASSSQGNTEAFF. For the CDR3, the DNA is TGTGCCAGCAGCTCACAGGGGAACACTGAAGCTTTCTTT.

The genes are TRBV7-8 and TRBJ2-1; TRBD1 agrees at 7 bases. The V gene's germline CDR1 is SGHVS and CDR2 FQNEAQ. Unmatched junction bases numbered 4, after V lost 2 bases and J lost 3 bases. CDR3 length: 15 amino acids. The CDR3: CASSLQGGSYNEQFF. The CDR3 region has the DNA TGTGCCAGCAGCTTACAAGGGGGCAGCTACAATGAGCAGTTCTTC.

This clonotype came up many times. The chain employs TRBV19 and TRBJ1-2, with TRBD1 matching over 7 bases. This CDR3 is built from 14 residues. The germline V gene has CDR1 LNHDA and CDR2 SQIVND (reference sequence). The J segment lost 4 bases and the V segment lost 10 bases, leaving 12 bases of the junction unmatched. The CDR3 coding sequence is TGTGCCACCGCGACCGGGACAGCCGTCTATGGCTACACCTTC. It yields the protein CATATGTAVYGYTF.

The V call is TRBV4-1, the J call TRBJ2-2, with D hard to call. The length of the CDR3 is 13 residues. Germline values: CDR1 MGHRA, CDR2 YSYEKL. V was trimmed by 0 bases and J by 6 bases, leaving 5 bases between them. The CDR3 region has the DNA TGCGCCAGCAGCCAAGAACTCCCCGGGGAGCTGTTTTTT. Translating gives CASSQELPGELFF.

This clonotype was picked up many times. V gene TRBV28 combines with J gene TRBJ2-6, with no clear D. Deletions cut 2 bases from V and 0 bases from J, with 5 bases between. CDR1 and CDR2 (germline): MDHEN, SYDVKM. The CDR3 is made up of 15 amino acids. The chain's CDR3 is CASSLASSGANVLTF. The CDR3 DNA reads TGTGCCAGCAGTTTAGCCAGCTCTGGGGCCAACGTCCTGACTTTC.